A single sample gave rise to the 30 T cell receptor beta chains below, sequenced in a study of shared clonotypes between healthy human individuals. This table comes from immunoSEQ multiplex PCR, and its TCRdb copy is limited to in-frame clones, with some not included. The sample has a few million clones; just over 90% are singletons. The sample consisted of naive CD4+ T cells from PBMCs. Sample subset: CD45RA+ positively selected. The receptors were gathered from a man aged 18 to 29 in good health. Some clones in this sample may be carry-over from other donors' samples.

DNA of the CDR3: TGCGCCAGCAGCCGGGACAGGGCAGTAAACGAGCAGTACTTC. It encodes CASSRDRAVNEQYF. V gene TRBV5-1 combines with J gene TRBJ2-7; TRBD1 matches at 9 bases. Per germline, CDR1 SGHRS and CDR2 YFSETQ. The junction had 7 bases not matched to a gene; V was cut back by 4 bases and J by 5 bases. The CDR3 covers 14 residues.

CDR3 in DNA: TGTGCTAGTGGTTTGACAGGGGGCCTCGATAATGAGCAGTTCTTC. Protein product: CASGLTGGLDNEQFF. The rearrangement links TRBV12-5 to TRBJ2-1; 9 bases match TRBD1. Unmatched junction bases numbered 6, after V lost 2 bases and J lost 7 bases. The CDR3 totals 15 residues. CDR1 is LGHNT, CDR2 FRNRAP, per germline.

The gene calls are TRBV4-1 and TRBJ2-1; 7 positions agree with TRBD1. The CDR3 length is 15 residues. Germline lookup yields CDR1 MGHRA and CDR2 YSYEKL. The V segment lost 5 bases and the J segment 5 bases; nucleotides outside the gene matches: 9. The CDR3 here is CASSRGQSRDNEQFF. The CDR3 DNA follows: TGCGCCAGCAGCAGGGGACAGAGTCGGGACAATGAGCAGTTCTTC.

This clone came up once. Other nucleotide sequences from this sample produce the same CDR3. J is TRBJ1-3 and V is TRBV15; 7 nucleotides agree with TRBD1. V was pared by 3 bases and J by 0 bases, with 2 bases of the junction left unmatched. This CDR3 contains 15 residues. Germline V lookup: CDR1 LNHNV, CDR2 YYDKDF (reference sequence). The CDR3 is CATSRDRSSGNTIYF. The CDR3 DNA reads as TGTGCCACCAGCAGGGACAGGAGCTCTGGAAACACCATATATTTT.

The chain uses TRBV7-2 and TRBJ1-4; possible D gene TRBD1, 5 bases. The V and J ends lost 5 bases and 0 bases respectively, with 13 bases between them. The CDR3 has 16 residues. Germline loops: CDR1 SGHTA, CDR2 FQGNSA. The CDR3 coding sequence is TGTGCCAGCAGCCCACCAAGACAGACAACTAATGAAAAACTGTTTTTT. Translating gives CASSPPRQTTNEKLFF.

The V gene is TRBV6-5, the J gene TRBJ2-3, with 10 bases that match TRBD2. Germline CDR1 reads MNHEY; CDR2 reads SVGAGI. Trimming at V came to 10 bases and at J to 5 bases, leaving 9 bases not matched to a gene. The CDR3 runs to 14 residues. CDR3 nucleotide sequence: TGTGCCACCCAGCGGGAGGGCCTCAGAGATACGCAGTATTTT. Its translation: CATQREGLRDTQYF.

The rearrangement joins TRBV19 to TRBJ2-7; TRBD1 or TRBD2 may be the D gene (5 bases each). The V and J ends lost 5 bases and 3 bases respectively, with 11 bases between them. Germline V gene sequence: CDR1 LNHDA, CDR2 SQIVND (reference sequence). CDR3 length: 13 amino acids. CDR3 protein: CASSPWDDYEQYF. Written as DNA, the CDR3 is TGTGCCAGTAGTCCCTGGGACGACTACGAGCAGTACTTC.

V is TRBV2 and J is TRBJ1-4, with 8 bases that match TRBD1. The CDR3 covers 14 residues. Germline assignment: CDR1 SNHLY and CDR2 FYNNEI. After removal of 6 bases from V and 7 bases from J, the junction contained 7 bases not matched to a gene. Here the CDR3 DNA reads TGTGCCAGCAGATCACAGGGGGTAGTTGAAAAACTGTTTTTT. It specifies CASRSQGVVEKLFF. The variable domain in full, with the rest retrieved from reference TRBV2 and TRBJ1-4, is EPEVTQTPSHQVTQMGQEVILRCVPISNHLYFYWYRQILGQKVEFLVSFYNNEISEKSEIFDDQFSVERPDGSNFTLKIRSTKLEDSAMYFCASRSQGVVEKLFFGSGTQLSVL.

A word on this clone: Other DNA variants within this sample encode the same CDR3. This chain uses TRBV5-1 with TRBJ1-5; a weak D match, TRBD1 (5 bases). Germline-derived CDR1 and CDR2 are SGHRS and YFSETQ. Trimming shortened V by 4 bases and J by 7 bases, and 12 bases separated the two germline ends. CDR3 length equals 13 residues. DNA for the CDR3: TGCGCCAGCAGCCTGGGGGTGGGCCAGCCCCAGCATTTT. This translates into CASSLGVGQPQHF.

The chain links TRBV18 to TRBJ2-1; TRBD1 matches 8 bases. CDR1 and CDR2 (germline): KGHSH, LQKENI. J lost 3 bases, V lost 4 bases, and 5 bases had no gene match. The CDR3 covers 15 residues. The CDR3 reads CASSRGTGVYNEQFF. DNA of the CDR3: TGTGCCAGCTCACGGGGGACAGGTGTCTACAATGAGCAGTTCTTC. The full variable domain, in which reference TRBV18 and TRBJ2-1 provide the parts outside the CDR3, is NAGVMQNPRHLVRRRGQEARLRCSPMKGHSHVYWYRQLPEEGLKFMVYLQKENIIDESGMPKERFSAEFPKEGPSILRIQQVVRGDSAAYFCASSRGTGVYNEQFFGPGTRLTVL.

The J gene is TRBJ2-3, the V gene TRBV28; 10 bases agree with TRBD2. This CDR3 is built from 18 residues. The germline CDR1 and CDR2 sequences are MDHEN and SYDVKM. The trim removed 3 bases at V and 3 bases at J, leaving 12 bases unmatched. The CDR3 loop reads CASSFFGGTSEGTDTQYF. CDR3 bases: TGTGCCAGCAGTTTCTTCGGCGGGACTAGCGAAGGGACAGATACGCAGTATTTT.

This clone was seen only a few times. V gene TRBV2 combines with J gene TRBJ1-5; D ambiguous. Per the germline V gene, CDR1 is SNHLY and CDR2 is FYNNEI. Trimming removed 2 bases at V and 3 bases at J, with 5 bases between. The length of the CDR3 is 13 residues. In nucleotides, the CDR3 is TGTGCCAGCAGTGAATCCCTCAATCAGCCCCAGCATTTT. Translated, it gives CASSESLNQPQHF.

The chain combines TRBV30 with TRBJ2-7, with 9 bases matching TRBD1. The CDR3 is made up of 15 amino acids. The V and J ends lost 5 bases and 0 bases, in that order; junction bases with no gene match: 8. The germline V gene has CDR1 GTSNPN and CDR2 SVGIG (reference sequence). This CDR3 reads CAWLDRGKISYEQYF. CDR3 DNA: TGTGCCTGGCTCGACAGGGGGAAAATCTCCTACGAGCAGTACTTC. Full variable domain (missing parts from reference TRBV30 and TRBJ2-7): SQTIHQWPATLVQPVGSPLSLECTVEGTSNPNLYWYRQAAGRGLQLLFYSVGIGQISSEVPQNLSASRPQDRQFILSSKKLLLSDSGFYLCAWLDRGKISYEQYFGPGTRLTVT.

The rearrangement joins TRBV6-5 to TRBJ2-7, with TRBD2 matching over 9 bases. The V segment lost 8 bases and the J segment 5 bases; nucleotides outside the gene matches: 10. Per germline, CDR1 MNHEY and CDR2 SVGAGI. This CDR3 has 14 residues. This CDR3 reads CASAGGRNFDEQYF. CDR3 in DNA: TGTGCCAGCGCGGGGGGGAGGAATTTCGACGAGCAGTACTTC.

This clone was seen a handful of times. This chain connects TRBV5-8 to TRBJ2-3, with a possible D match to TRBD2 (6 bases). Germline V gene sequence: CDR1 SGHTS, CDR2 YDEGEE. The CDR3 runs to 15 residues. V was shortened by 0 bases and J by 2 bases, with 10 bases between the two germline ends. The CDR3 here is CASSLEAGYTDTQYF. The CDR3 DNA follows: TGTGCCAGCAGCTTGGAGGCGGGATACACAGATACGCAGTATTTT.

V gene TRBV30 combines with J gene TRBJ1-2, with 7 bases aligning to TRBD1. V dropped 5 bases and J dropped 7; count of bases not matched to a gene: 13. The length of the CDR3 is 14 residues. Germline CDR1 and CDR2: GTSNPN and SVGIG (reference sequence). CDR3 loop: CAWVTQGGSSGYTF. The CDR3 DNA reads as TGTGCCTGGGTAACGCAGGGGGGATCGAGTGGCTACACCTTC.

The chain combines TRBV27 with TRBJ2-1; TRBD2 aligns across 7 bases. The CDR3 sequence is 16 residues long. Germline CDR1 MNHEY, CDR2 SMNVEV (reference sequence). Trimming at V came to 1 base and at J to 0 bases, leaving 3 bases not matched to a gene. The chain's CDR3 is CASSLLGGSSYNEQFF. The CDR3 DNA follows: TGTGCCAGCAGTTTATTAGGCGGGAGCTCCTACAATGAGCAGTTCTTC.

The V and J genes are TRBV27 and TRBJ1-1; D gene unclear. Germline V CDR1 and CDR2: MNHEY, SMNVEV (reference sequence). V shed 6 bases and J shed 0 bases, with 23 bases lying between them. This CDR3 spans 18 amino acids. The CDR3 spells CASSKRSTTRRMNTEAFF. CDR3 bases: TGTGCCAGCAGCAAAAGAAGTACAACACGCCGCATGAACACTGAAGCTTTCTTT.

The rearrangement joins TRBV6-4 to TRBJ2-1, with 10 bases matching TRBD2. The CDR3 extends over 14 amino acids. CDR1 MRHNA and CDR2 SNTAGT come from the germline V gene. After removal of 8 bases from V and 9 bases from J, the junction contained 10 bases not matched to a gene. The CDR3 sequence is CASRRTSGWGEQFF. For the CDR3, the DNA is TGTGCCAGCCGAAGGACTAGCGGCTGGGGTGAGCAGTTCTTC.

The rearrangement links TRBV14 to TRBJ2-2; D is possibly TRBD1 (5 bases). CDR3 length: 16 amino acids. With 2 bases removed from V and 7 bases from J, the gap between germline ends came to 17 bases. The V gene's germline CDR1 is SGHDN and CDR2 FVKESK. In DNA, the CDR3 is TGTGCCAGCAGCCAATATTTCAGGGCATCAGGCGGGGAGCTGTTTTTT. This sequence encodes CASSQYFRASGGELFF.

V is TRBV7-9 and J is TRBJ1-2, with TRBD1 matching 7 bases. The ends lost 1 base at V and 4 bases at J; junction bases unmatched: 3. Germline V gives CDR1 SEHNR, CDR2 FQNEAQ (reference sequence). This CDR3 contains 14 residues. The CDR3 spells CASSLGQGFYGYTF. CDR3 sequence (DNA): TGTGCCAGCAGCTTAGGACAGGGATTCTATGGCTACACCTTC. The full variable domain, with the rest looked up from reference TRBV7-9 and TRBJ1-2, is DTGVSQNPRHKITKRGQNVTFRCDPISEHNRLYWYRQTLGQGPEFLTYFQNEAQLEKSRLLSDRFSAERPKGSFSTLEIQRTEQGDSAMYLCASSLGQGFYGYTFGSGTRLTVV.

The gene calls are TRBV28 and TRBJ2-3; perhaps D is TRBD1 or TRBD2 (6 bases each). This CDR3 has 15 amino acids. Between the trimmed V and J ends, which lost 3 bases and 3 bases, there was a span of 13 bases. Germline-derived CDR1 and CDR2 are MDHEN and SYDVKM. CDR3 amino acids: CASSFPRGQTDTQYF. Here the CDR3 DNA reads TGTGCCAGCAGTTTTCCCCGGGGGCAGACAGATACGCAGTATTTT.

CDR3 nucleotide sequence: TGTGCCAGCAGCTTATCCAGGACTAGCGGCACAGATACGCAGTATTTT. It codes for CASSLSRTSGTDTQYF. This chain links TRBV7-2 with TRBJ2-3, with 9 nucleotides matching TRBD2. The CDR3 contains 16 residues. V shed 2 bases and J 1 base; nucleotides not matched to a gene: 4. CDR1 is SGHTA, CDR2 FQGNSA, per germline.

CDR3 coding DNA: TGTGCCAGCAGCAAAGCAGATACGCAGTATTTT. Amino acids: CASSKADTQYF. The chain couples TRBV2 to TRBJ2-3; no firm D call. The V and J ends lost 6 bases and 4 bases respectively, with 5 bases between them. CDR1 SNHLY and CDR2 FYNNEI come from the germline V gene. The CDR3 contains 11 residues.

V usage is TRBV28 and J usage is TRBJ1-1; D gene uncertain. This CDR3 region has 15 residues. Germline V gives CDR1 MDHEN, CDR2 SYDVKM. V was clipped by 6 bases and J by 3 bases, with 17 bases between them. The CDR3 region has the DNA TGTGCCAGCAGGATGCTCCGACGCGGGGACACTGAAGCTTTCTTT. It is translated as CASRMLRRGDTEAFF.

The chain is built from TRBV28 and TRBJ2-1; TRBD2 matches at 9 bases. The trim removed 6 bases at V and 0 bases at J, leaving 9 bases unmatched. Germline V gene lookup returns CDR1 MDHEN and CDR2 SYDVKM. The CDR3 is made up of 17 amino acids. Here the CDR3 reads CASSLPAGGSSYNEQFF. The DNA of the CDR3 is TGTGCCAGCAGCCTTCCAGCGGGGGGAAGCTCCTACAATGAGCAGTTCTTC.

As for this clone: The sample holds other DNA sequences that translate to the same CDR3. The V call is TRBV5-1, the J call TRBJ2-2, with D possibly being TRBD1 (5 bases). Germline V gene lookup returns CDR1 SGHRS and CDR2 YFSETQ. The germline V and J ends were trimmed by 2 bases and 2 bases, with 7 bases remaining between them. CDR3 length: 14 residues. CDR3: CASSLGQNTGELFF. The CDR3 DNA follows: TGCGCCAGCAGCTTAGGACAAAACACCGGGGAGCTGTTTTTT. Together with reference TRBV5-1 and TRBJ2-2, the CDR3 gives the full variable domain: KAGVTQTPRYLIKTRGQQVTLSCSPISGHRSVSWYQQTPGQGLQFLFEYFSETQRNKGNFPGRFSGRQFSNSRSEMNVSTLELGDSALYLCASSLGQNTGELFFGEGSRLTVL.

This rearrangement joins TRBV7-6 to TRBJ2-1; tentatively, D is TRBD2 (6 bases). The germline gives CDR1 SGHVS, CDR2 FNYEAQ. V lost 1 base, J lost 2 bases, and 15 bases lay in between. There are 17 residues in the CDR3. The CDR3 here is CASSLVGGGAPYNEQFF. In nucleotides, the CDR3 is TGTGCCAGCAGCTTAGTGGGAGGCGGGGCGCCCTACAATGAGCAGTTCTTC.

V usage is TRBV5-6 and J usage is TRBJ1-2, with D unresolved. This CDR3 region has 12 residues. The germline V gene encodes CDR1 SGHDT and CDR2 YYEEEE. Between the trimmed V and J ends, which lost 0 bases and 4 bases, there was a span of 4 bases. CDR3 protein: CASSLELYGYTF. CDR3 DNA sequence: TGTGCCAGCAGCTTGGAGCTCTATGGCTACACCTTC.

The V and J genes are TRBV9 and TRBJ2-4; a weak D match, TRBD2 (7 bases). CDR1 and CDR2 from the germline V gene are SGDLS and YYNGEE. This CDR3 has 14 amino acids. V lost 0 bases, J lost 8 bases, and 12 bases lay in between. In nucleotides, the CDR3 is TGTGCCAGCAGCGTAGAAGGGGGGGAGTACATTCAGTACTTC. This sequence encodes CASSVEGGEYIQYF.